This TCR beta chain originates from a study of chemoradiotherapy in HPV16-positive cancers (dated by TCRdb to between 2021 and 2023). For the wider study: Candidate HPV-specific T-cell clones and common TCR motifs were defined through functional T-cell assays on cells from two HPV16-positive patients. The study asked whether T-cell immunity against the HPV oncoproteins E6 and E7 changes during chemoradiotherapy and whether it affects survival. Next, the candidate HPV-specific TCRs and motifs were followed in TCR repertoires from about 90 patients with HPV-related cancers.

Unmatched junction bases come to 4, with V trimmed by 1 base and J by 2 bases. Spanning cysteine to phenylalanine, the CDR3 consists of 16 amino acids. The only DNA kept is the CDR3, 48 bases in frame from the first base. The germline V gene yields LGHNA for CDR1 and YNFKEQ for CDR2. The full study reports these points: Expansion of candidate HPV-specific clones and E7-related TCR motifs was observed in the tumor microenvironment during treatment, whereas no such expansion was observed for non-HPV-specific T cells. The functional definition of HPV-specific T cells came from only a couple of HPV16-positive patients, and the survival association was reported for HPV16-positive patients. In HPV16-positive patients, expansion of HPV-responsive T cells during chemoradiotherapy was found to be associated with improved recurrence-free survival.

As to this clone: The specificity of this receptor is unknown. Base-call qualities are not available, and no considerably larger clone is one nucleotide away.

The method behind the library was the immunoSEQ multiplex PCR assay. The table comes from immuneACCESS by way of TCRdb, which keeps in-frame sequences with V and J called. Part of the clones is missing from these tables; in studies checked, under half for an unresolved V gene and the rest for unknown reasons. This sample has 40,000 to 60,000 clones in its table, and over 85% of those were observed once. Of the sample, more than 3% falls within the top ten clones. Repertoires were sampled repeatedly over the course of chemoradiotherapy, so clonal expansion could be followed in the tumor microenvironment.

This chain joins TRBV4-2 to TRBJ2-3, with 9 junctional bases fitting TRBD2. This sequence was found in a human donor with HPV-associated anogenital cancer. The sequencing here drew on blood, taken from a patient who underwent chemoradiotherapy. The CDR3 here reads CASSQVASGATDTQYF. The bases read TGTGCCAGCAGCCAAGTAGCTAGCGGGGCCACAGATACGCAGTATTTT.